Sequencing of this TCR beta chain was carried out in a study of T cell repertoires in cytomegalovirus infection. The wider study: Indications of both CMV infection and matching HLA type were provided by public TCR beta signatures.

TCRdb re-analysed the reads in MiXCR, keeping a single row per CDR3 protein. In the table there are some 350,000 distinct CDR3 sequences, about 29% of which are singletons. A few counts support this clonotype. No antigen is known for it. V lost 5 bases to trimming and J lost 3 bases, with 14 bases between them. CDR1 SGHDN and CDR2 FVKESK come from the germline V gene. The CDR3 contains 15 residues. J is TRBJ1-3 and V is TRBV14; a possible D gene is TRBD1 (5 bases). The origin of this receptor is a human donor in good health (CMV status not recorded). Some clones in this sample may be carry-over from other donors' samples. The source was cultured PBMCs, collected from culture after CMV antigen stimulation. CDR3 in amino acids: CASSLLGAFGNTIYF. Here the CDR3 DNA reads TGTGCCAGCAGCTTACTTGGGGCATTTGGAAACACCATATATTTT.